Sequencing of this TCR beta chain was carried out in a study of brain T cells in children with intractable seizures. Overall study findings and caveats: Clones missing pre-surgery may reflect undersampling of that blood sample.

The table came from immunoSEQ multiplex PCR; TCRdb's copy has only in-frame clones and leaves some out. The sample includes about 320,000 clones, roughly 92% of them seen just once. CDR3 length equals 16 residues. V lost 1 base and J lost 0; bases outside the gene matches: 2. Germline assignment: CDR1 SGHAT and CDR2 FQNNGV. Details on this clone: Its antigen is currently unknown.

This sample's time point: blood from clinic visit 5 months post-surgery; TSC patient then seizure free. Surgery cases with the highest brain T cell transcript signatures were chosen for sequencing. At least one anti-epileptic drug was given before surgery. This chain links TRBV11-2 with TRBJ2-7; TRBD2 aligns across 11 bases. This TCR was sampled from a boy in the first two years of life with tuberous sclerosis and intractable seizures. The sequencing used peripheral blood, collected more than 4 months after surgery. CDR3: CASSLGSGRGSYEQYF. The CDR3 coding sequence is TGTGCCAGCAGCTTAGGTAGCGGGAGGGGCTCCTACGAGCAGTACTTC.